A single T cell receptor (beta chain) is shown here with its context. As yet, its antigen is unknown. This entry is derived from a study of T cell responses to AZD1222 COVID-19 vaccine. Overall study results and limits: Spike-spanning, vaccine-associated CD4 TCRs were dominant at 160-218 and 743-854. Scientists sampled the repertoires only once the peak T cell response had passed. Nearly half of unique spike-specific TCRs reportedly avoided B.1.351 and B.1.1.7 mutated regions.

The germline V and J ends were trimmed by 3 bases and 7 bases, with 10 bases remaining between them. The CDR3 covers 13 residues. TCRdb's copy holds only in-frame clones and misses some; the assay was immunoSEQ multiplex PCR. The sample gives about 80,000 clones, roughly 87% of which show up once; over 20% is in the top ten. The sample was peripheral blood, taken on day 0 of AZD1222 vaccination. The TCR was taken from an adult in good health. The chain carries TRBV12-3 or TRBV12-4 and TRBJ2-4; a possible D gene is TRBD2 (6 bases). CDR3 nucleotide sequence: TGTGCCAGCAGTTTCCCGGGACTTAACATTCAGTACTTC. This encodes CASSFPGLNIQYF.